A selection of T cell receptor beta chains follows, all from one sample in a study of T cells in Graves' hyperthyroidism and ophthalmopathy. TCRdb processed the multiplex PCR reads anew with MiXCR; each CDR3 protein has one entry. The sample includes some 600,000 distinct CDR3 sequences, approximately 15% of them seen just once. The source material was blood. The receptors derive from a woman under 40 with Graves' hyperthyroidism that later progressed to Graves' ophthalmopathy. The CDR3 runs from the conserved cysteine through the conserved F or W. A D gene is named only where the DNA matches it firmly. Some rows mark clone size as missing; the rest say once, few, many or name a class of expanded clone.

many TRBD2 TRBJ2-3 TRBV27 TGTGCCAGCAGTTCGGGGACTAGCGTGGGCACAGATACGCAGTATTTT CASSSGTSVGTDTQYF
. . TRBJ2-7 TRBV19 TGTGCCAGTACTGGAGGGGGAGAGCAGTACTTC CASTGGGEQYF
many . TRBJ2-7 TRBV19 TGTGCCAGTAGTTCACGGGTCTCGACCTACGAGCAGTACTTC CASSSRVSTYEQYF
many . TRBJ1-2 TRBV18 TGTGCCAGCTCACCAGGGTTGGACTCAAAAAATAGAGGCTACACCTTC CASSPGLDSKNRGYTF
. . TRBJ2-5 TRBV18 TGTGCCAGCTCACCACCAGGGATCAAAGAGACCCAGTACTTC CASSPPGIKETQYF
. . TRBJ2-7 TRBV20-1 TGCAGTGCTGGATCAAATGGCTACGAGCAGTACTTC CSAGSNGYEQYF
many TRBD2 TRBJ2-1 TRBV11-3 TGTGCCAGCAGCTCATCGCTAGCGGGCTACAATGAGCAGTTCTTC CASSSSLAGYNEQFF
many . TRBJ2-5 TRBV20-1 TGCAGTGCTAGAGGGGACCAAGAGACCCAGTACTTC CSARGDQETQYF
many TRBD2 TRBJ2-7 TRBV6-2/TRBV6-3 TGTGCCAGCAGTTACTCGAGATTGGCGGGACTAGGTGAGACCGAGCAGTACTTC CASSYSRLAGLGETEQYF
many TRBD2 TRBJ2-1 TRBV20-1 TGCAGTGCCTTATACGGACTAGCGGGAGGTAGTGGTGAGCAGTTCTTC CSALYGLAGGSGEQFF
. TRBD2 TRBJ2-1 TRBV20-1 TGCAGTGCAATACTAGCGGGAGTAGGCAATGAGCAGTTCTTC CSAILAGVGNEQFF
many TRBD1 TRBJ1-1 TRBV29-1 TGCAGCGTAGGGGGACAGGGGGCGGTCACTGAAGCTTTCTTT CSVGGQGAVTEAFF
few TRBD2 TRBJ2-7 TRBV10-3 TGTGCCATCAGTGAGGGAGTAGCGGGGGCCTACGAGCAGTACTTC CAISEGVAGAYEQYF
. TRBD1 TRBJ2-7 TRBV2 TGTGCCAGCAGAGACAGGGATGAGTACGAGCAGTACTTC CASRDRDEYEQYF
many . TRBJ1-1 TRBV12-3/TRBV12-4 TGTGCCAGCAGTTTAGCACTCGGCACTGAAGCTTTCTTT CASSLALGTEAFF
many TRBD2 TRBJ2-3 TRBV10-3 TGTGCCATCAGTGAGACTAGCGGAATTGATACGCAGTATTTT CAISETSGIDTQYF
many TRBD2 TRBJ2-7 TRBV3-1 TGTGCCAGCAGACCAAGCGGGAGGGCCTACGAGCAGTACTTC CASRPSGRAYEQYF
. . TRBJ1-5 TRBV5-1 TGCGCCAGCAGCGACGGGGTTTATAGCAATCAGCCCCAGCATTTT CASSDGVYSNQPQHF
once TRBD1 TRBJ2-3 TRBV10-3 TGTGCCATCAGTGAGTCGATGGGGACAGGGTTTGAAGATACGCAGTATTTT CAISESMGTGFEDTQYF
. . TRBJ1-6 TRBV5-6 TGTGCCAGAAGCTTGGATAAAGGGGGTGTCTATAATTCACCCCTCCACTTT CARSLDKGGVYNSPLHF
few . TRBJ1-5 TRBV19 TGTGCCAGTAGTGACTCCCGGGGTTGGAGCAATCAGCCCCAGCATTTT CASSDSRGWSNQPQHF
. TRBD2 TRBJ2-5 TRBV5-1 TGCGCCAGCAGCTTCGGGAATAGCGGGATATTGGGAGAGACCCAGTACTTC CASSFGNSGILGETQYF
few . TRBJ2-1 TRBV4-1 TGCGCCAGCAGCCAGGGACCTGGGGGCGATGAGCAGTTCTTC CASSQGPGGDEQFF
many TRBD1 TRBJ2-1 TRBV28 TGTGCCAGCATCATCGGGACAGGGTTTACTGAGCAGTTCTTC CASIIGTGFTEQFF
. TRBD1 TRBJ1-1 TRBV19 TGTGCCAGTAGTCCGGACAGGGCCATCACTGAAGCTTTCTTT CASSPDRAITEAFF
many . TRBJ2-1 TRBV10-2 TGCGCCAGCAGTGCTGGCGGGACCCACAATGAGCAGTTCTTC CASSAGGTHNEQFF
many TRBD2 TRBJ2-1 TRBV27 TGTGCCACCGGGACTAGCGTTTACAATGAGCAGTTCTTC CATGTSVYNEQFF
. . TRBJ2-7 TRBV18 TGTGCCAGCTCACCATTGAGAAAGGCCCTCTCCTACGAGCAGTACTTC CASSPLRKALSYEQYF
. . TRBJ1-4 TRBV12-3/TRBV12-4 TGTGCCAGCAGTTTCACCGCGTCGATGGAGAATGAAAAACTGTTTTTT CASSFTASMENEKLFF
many TRBD2 TRBJ2-7 TRBV7-2 TGTGCCAGCAGCTCGCGGACTAGCGGGAGAACCGAGCAGTACTTC CASSSRTSGRTEQYF
many . TRBJ2-3 TRBV7-2 TGTGCCAGCAGCTTAGCGCGGACAGATACGCAGTATTTT CASSLARTDTQYF
many TRBD2 TRBJ2-7 TRBV6-1 TGTGCCAGCAGAGAACCGGGACTAGGGTCCTACGAGCAGTACTTC CASREPGLGSYEQYF
once TRBD2 TRBJ2-5 TRBV12-3/TRBV12-4 TGTGCCAGCAGTCTAGCGGGGGGTCGGTTGGAGACCCAGTACTTC CASSLAGGRLETQYF
. TRBD2 TRBJ2-5 TRBV7-8 TGTGCCAGCAGCTTAGTGGGCGGGAGGACTTGGGCGGAGACCCAGTACTTC CASSLVGGRTWAETQYF
many . TRBJ2-5 TRBV7-8 TGTGCCAGCAGCTCAGGGATTCTTGTGACCCAGTACTTC CASSSGILVTQYF
many TRBD1 TRBJ1-5 TRBV7-2 TGTGCCAGCAGCTCCTCCGGGACAGGACACAATCAGCCCCAGCATTTT CASSSSGTGHNQPQHF
. TRBD2 TRBJ2-3 TRBV12-3/TRBV12-4 TGTGCCAGCAGTGGGCCTAGCGGAGCAGATACGCAGTATTTT CASSGPSGADTQYF
. . TRBJ1-4 TRBV6-1 TGTGCCAGCGCGGGGTTAGCTAATGAAAAACTGTTTTTT CASAGLANEKLFF
many TRBD2 TRBJ2-5 TRBV6-2/TRBV6-3 TGTGCCAGCCGTTACTTAGCGGGAGAAGAGACCCAGTACTTC CASRYLAGEETQYF